The 20 T cell receptor beta chains below were found in one sample sequenced in a study of chemoradiotherapy in HPV16-positive cancers. Produced via immunoSEQ multiplex PCR; TCRdb's table is partial and in-frame only. The data show several thousand clones, with under 80% seen just once and roughly 8% held by the top ten. This sample comprised tumor tissue, obtained from a patient who underwent chemoradiotherapy. Receptors were obtained from a human donor with HPV-associated anogenital cancer.

The CDR3 DNA is TGTGCCAGCAGTGAAGGGGCAGGGGGGAAGGATGAGCAGTTCTTC. Amino acid sequence: CASSEGAGGKDEQFF. The rearrangement uses TRBV6-1 and TRBJ2-1, with a possible D match to TRBD1 (7 bases). CDR3 length: 15 amino acids. Between the trimmed V and J ends, which lost 1 base and 8 bases, there was a span of 15 bases. CDR1 MNHNS and CDR2 SASEGT come from the germline V gene.

This chain links TRBV28 with TRBJ2-7; D remains unclear. The germline V and J ends were trimmed by 2 bases and 3 bases, with 8 bases remaining between them. The CDR3 spans 13 residues. Germline V CDR1 and CDR2: MDHEN, SYDVKM. CDR3: CASSLHPRYEQYF. In DNA, the CDR3 is TGTGCCAGCAGTTTACACCCACGCTACGAGCAGTACTTC.

The chain couples TRBV4-1 to TRBJ2-1, with D possibly matching TRBD1 (6 bases). This CDR3 region has 14 residues. V was trimmed by 2 bases and J by 7 bases, leaving 12 bases between them. Germline V CDR1 and CDR2: MGHRA, YSYEKL. CDR3: CASSQSFRGNEQFF. In DNA form, the CDR3 reads TGCGCCAGCAGCCAATCATTCAGGGGAAATGAGCAGTTCTTC.

This chain joins TRBV28 and TRBJ2-7; D is ambiguous. The CDR3 length is 14 residues. The V end lost 1 base, the J end lost 7 bases, and 14 bases lay between the germline ends. Germline CDR1 MDHEN, CDR2 SYDVKM. CDR3 residues: CASSLSVFFTEQYF. The DNA of the CDR3 is TGTGCCAGCAGTTTATCAGTGTTCTTTACTGAGCAGTACTTC. Full variable domain (missing parts from reference TRBV28 and TRBJ2-7): DVKVTQSSRYLVKRTGEKVFLECVQDMDHENMFWYRQDPGLGLRLIYFSYDVKMKEKGDIPEGYSVSREKKERFSLILESASTNQTSMYLCASSLSVFFTEQYFGPGTRLTVT.

The chain has TRBV11-1 and TRBJ2-7; D is unclear. Germline CDR1 reads SGHAT; CDR2 reads FQDESV (reference sequence). This CDR3 has 11 amino acids. Trimming cost V 4 bases and J 3 bases, with 4 bases left between them. The CDR3 region has the DNA TGTGCCAGCAGCTCAGTCTACGAGCAGTACTTC. Protein sequence: CASSSVYEQYF.

The chain joins TRBV15 to TRBJ2-5; no definite D call. CDR3 length equals 12 residues. Germline CDR1 reads LNHNV; CDR2 reads YYDKDF (reference sequence). The V and J ends lost 5 bases and 5 bases respectively, with 9 bases between them. This CDR3 is CATSGVRETQYF. The CDR3 nucleotides read TGTGCCACCAGCGGCGTTCGTGAGACCCAGTACTTC. Variable domain in full (rest from reference TRBV15 and TRBJ2-5): DAMVIQNPRYQVTQFGKPVTLSCSQTLNHNVMYWYQQKSSQAPKLLFHYYDKDFNNEADTPDNFQSRRPNTSFCFLDIRSPGLGDTAMYLCATSGVRETQYFGPGTRLLVL.

CDR3 loop: CASSLNPGQSYYGYTF. The CDR3 DNA sequence: TGTGCCAGCAGCCTAAACCCGGGACAGTCTTACTATGGCTACACCTTC. The rearrangement uses TRBV5-8 and TRBJ1-2; 7 positions agree with TRBD1. There are 16 residues in the CDR3. With V trimmed by 4 bases and J by 3 bases, 12 bases remained unmatched. Germline V gene lookup returns CDR1 SGHTS and CDR2 YDEGEE.

This sequence joins TRBV7-2 and TRBJ1-2; the D gene is possibly TRBD1 (6 bases). The CDR3 has 15 residues. The ends were cut back, 5 bases at V and 3 bases at J, with 16 bases in the middle. The germline V gene encodes CDR1 SGHTA and CDR2 FQGNSA. Written as DNA, the CDR3 is TGTGCCAGCAGCCCTCGGACAGTATGGGACTATGGCTACACCTTC. It is translated as CASSPRTVWDYGYTF.

The rearrangement joins TRBV7-8 to TRBJ2-7, with a possible D match to TRBD2 (5 bases). The CDR3 is 17 residues long. Germline CDR1 and CDR2: SGHVS and FQNEAQ. V was shortened by 0 bases and J by 2 bases, with 17 bases between the two germline ends. The CDR3 sequence: CASSLAILGSRTYEQYF. As DNA, the CDR3 is TGTGCCAGCAGCTTAGCTATCCTGGGGAGCAGAACCTACGAGCAGTACTTC.

The gene calls are TRBV28 and TRBJ1-1, with D perhaps TRBD1 (6 bases). Germline CDR1 reads MDHEN; CDR2 reads SYDVKM. This CDR3 has 15 amino acids. The ends were cut back, 4 bases at V and 5 bases at J, with 17 bases in the middle. CDR3 nucleotide sequence: TGTGCCAGCAGTTCCAAGGGGGTGGGTAGGACTGAAGCTTTCTTT. Protein product: CASSSKGVGRTEAFF.

The rearrangement joins TRBV28 to TRBJ1-1; D gene unclear. CDR1 is MDHEN, CDR2 SYDVKM, per germline. V lost 7 bases and J lost 5, with 8 bases in between. CDR3 length: 11 residues. The CDR3 DNA reads as TGTGCCAGCAACTCGCGGACTGAAGCTTTCTTT. The encoded protein is CASNSRTEAFF.

The chain is built from TRBV6-6 and TRBJ2-7; 7 nucleotides align to TRBD1. V lost 6 bases to trimming and J lost 7 bases; unmatched junction nucleotides: 15. CDR1 is MNHNY and CDR2 is SVGAGI in the germline V gene (reference sequence). The CDR3 length is 15 residues. The CDR3 DNA is TGTGCCAGCAGCCCCCGAGAGGGGGCACTACTTGAGCAGTACTTC. As protein: CASSPREGALLEQYF.

V gene TRBV28 combines with J gene TRBJ2-5; TRBD2 agrees at 9 bases. The CDR3 spans 16 residues. V was clipped by 2 bases and J by 2 bases; unmatched bases: 6. Germline CDR1 is MDHEN and CDR2 is SYDVKM. The CDR3 is CASSLGPAGGQETQYF. CDR3 DNA: TGTGCCAGCAGTTTAGGGCCGGCGGGGGGGCAAGAGACCCAGTACTTC.

The chain uses TRBV6-5 and TRBJ2-7; no clear D gene. CDR3 size: 14 residues. Per the germline V gene, CDR1 is MNHEY and CDR2 is SVGAGI. Trimming took 2 bases from V and 3 from J, leaving 11 bases between them. The chain's CDR3 is CASSYGAENYEQYF. CDR3 nucleotides: TGTGCCAGCAGTTACGGCGCAGAGAACTACGAGCAGTACTTC.

This clone was counted between two and nine times. The chain couples TRBV6-1 to TRBJ2-2, with 10 bases aligning to TRBD1. CDR1 is MNHNS and CDR2 is SASEGT in the germline V gene. CDR3 length equals 17 residues. V shed 4 bases, J shed 5 bases, and the junction held 10 bases outside the gene matches. The DNA for the CDR3 is TGTGCCAGCAGTGCACTGGGACAGGGGAGGCGGACCGGGGAGCTGTTTTTT. Residues: CASSALGQGRRTGELFF.

This clone was detected only a few times. The chain recombines TRBV7-3 with TRBJ2-7; TRBD2 is a possible D gene (5 bases). Germline V gene lookup returns CDR1 SGHTA and CDR2 FQGTGA. The V gene lost 1 base and the J gene lost 2 bases, with 6 bases spanning the gap. The CDR3 contains 13 residues. In DNA, the CDR3 is TGTGCCAGCAGCTTAAACGGGGCCTACGAGCAGTACTTC. This codes for CASSLNGAYEQYF. Variable domain in full (rest from reference TRBV7-3 and TRBJ2-7): GAGVSQTPSNKVTEKGKYVELRCDPISGHTALYWYRQSLGQGPEFLIYFQGTGAADDSGLPNDRFFAVRPEGSVSTLKIQRTERGDSAVYLCASSLNGAYEQYFGPGTRLTVT.

This chain connects TRBV7-3 to TRBJ2-3, with 12 nucleotides matching TRBD2. CDR1 and CDR2 from the germline V gene are SGHTA and FQGTGA. This CDR3 is 14 amino acids long. V trimming: 3 bases; J trimming: 6 bases; junction bases outside the gene matches: 1. The CDR3 bases are TGTGCCAGCAGCTTCGGACTAGCGGGGGATACGCAGTATTTT. Its translation: CASSFGLAGDTQYF. The full variable domain, in which reference TRBV7-3 and TRBJ2-3 provide the parts outside the CDR3, is GAGVSQTPSNKVTEKGKYVELRCDPISGHTALYWYRQSLGQGPEFLIYFQGTGAADDSGLPNDRFFAVRPEGSVSTLKIQRTERGDSAVYLCASSFGLAGDTQYFGPGTRLTVL.

V gene TRBV13 combines with J gene TRBJ1-5, with 9 bases fitting TRBD1. Germline V gene sequence: CDR1 PRHDT, CDR2 FYEKMQ (reference sequence). J lost 6 bases, V lost 5 bases, and 5 bases had no gene match. CDR3 length: 14 amino acids. This CDR3 reads CASSKGQGPQPQHF. In DNA, the CDR3 is TGTGCCAGCAGCAAGGGACAGGGACCTCAGCCCCAGCATTTT.

The chain combines TRBV14 with TRBJ1-1; D is unresolved. Germline lookup yields CDR1 SGHDN and CDR2 FVKESK. V lost 4 bases and J lost 3, with 12 bases in between. The CDR3 extends over 14 amino acids. CDR3 sequence reads: CASSRFLADTEAFF. As DNA, the CDR3 is TGTGCCAGCAGCCGGTTCTTGGCTGACACTGAAGCTTTCTTT.

V is TRBV30 and J is TRBJ1-1; a possible D gene is TRBD1 (6 bases). The CDR3 is 11 residues long. Trimming pared 5 bases from V and 7 bases from J, leaving 11 bases between. Germline V CDR1 and CDR2: GTSNPN, SVGIG (reference sequence). In DNA form, the CDR3 reads TGTGCCTGGTCCGGACAGTTTGAAGCTTTCTTT. Residues: CAWSGQFEAFF.